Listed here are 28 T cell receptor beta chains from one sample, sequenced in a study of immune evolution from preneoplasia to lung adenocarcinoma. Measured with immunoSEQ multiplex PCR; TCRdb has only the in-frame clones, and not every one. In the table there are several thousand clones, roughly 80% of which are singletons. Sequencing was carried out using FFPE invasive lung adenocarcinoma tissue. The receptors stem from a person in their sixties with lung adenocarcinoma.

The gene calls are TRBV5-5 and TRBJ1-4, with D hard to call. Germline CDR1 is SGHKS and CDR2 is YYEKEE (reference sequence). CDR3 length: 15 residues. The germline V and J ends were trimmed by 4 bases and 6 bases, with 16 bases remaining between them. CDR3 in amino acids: CASSRSGRPDEKLFF. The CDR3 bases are TGTGCCAGCAGCCGCAGTGGCAGGCCCGATGAAAAACTGTTTTTT. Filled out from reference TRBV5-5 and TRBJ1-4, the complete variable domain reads DAGVTQSPTHLIKTRGQQVTLRCSPISGHKSVSWYQQVLGQGPQFIFQYYEKEERGRGNFPDRFSARQFPNYSSELNVNALLLGDSALYLCASSRSGRPDEKLFFGSGTQLSVL.

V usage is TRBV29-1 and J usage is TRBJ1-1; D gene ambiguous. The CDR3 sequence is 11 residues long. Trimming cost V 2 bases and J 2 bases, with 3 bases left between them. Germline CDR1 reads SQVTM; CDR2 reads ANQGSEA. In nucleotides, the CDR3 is TGCAGCGTTGAATTTAACACTGAAGCTTTCTTT. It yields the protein CSVEFNTEAFF.

The CDR3 loop reads CASSLVLSYNEQFF. CDR3 bases: TGTGCCAGCAGTTTGGTCCTCTCCTACAATGAGCAGTTCTTC. The chain recombines TRBV27 with TRBJ2-1; D gene uncertain. The CDR3 covers 14 residues. V was shortened by 3 bases and J by 0 bases, with 6 bases between the two germline ends. The V gene's germline CDR1 is MNHEY and CDR2 SMNVEV (reference sequence).

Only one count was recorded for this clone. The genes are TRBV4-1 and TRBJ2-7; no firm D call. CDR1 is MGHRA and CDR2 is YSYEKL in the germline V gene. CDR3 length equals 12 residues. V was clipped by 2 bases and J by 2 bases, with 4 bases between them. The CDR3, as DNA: TGCGCCAGCAGCCAAACGCCCTACGAGCAGTACTTC. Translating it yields CASSQTPYEQYF.

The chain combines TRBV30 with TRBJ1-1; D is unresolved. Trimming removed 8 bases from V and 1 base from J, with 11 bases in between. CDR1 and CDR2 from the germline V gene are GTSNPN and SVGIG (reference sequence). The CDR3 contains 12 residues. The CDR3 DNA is TGTGCCCGCCTTGTGGGGAACACTGAAGCTTTCTTT. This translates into CARLVGNTEAFF.

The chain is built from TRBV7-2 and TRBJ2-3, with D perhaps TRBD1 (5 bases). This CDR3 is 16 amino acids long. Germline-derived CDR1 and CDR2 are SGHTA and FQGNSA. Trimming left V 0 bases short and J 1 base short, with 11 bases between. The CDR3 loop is CASSLAAGFRTDTQYF. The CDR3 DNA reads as TGTGCCAGCAGCTTAGCAGCAGGGTTCCGCACAGATACGCAGTATTTT.

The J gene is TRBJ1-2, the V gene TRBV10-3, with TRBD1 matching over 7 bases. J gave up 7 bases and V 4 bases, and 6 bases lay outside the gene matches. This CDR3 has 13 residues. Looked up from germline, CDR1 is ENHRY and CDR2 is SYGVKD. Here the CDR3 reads CAISAKGAGGYTF. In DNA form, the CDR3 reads TGTGCCATCAGTGCAAAGGGGGCGGGTGGCTACACCTTC.

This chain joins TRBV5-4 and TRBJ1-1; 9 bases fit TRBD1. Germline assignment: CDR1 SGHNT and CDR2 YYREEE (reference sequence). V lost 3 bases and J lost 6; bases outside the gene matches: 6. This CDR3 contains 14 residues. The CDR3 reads CASSSRDRVSEAFF. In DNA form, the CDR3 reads TGTGCCAGCAGCTCCCGGGACAGGGTCTCTGAAGCTTTCTTT.

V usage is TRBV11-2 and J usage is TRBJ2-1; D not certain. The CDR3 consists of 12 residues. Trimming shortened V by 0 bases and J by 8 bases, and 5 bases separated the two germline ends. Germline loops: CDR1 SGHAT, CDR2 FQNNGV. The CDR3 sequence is CASSLDNHEQFF. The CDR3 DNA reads TGTGCCAGCAGCTTAGATAACCATGAGCAGTTCTTC.

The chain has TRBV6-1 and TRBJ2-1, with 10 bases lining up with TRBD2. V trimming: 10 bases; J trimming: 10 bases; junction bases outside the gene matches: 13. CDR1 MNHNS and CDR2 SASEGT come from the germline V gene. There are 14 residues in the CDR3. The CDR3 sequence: CATLGASGSWEQFF. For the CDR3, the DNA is TGTGCCACCCTCGGGGCTAGCGGGAGTTGGGAGCAGTTCTTC.

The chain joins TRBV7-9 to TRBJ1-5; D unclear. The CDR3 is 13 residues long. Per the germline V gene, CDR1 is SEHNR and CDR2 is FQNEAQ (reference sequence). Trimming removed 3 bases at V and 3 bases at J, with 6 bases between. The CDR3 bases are TGTGCCAGCAGCTTCCAGCCCAATCAGCCCCAGCATTTT. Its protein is CASSFQPNQPQHF.

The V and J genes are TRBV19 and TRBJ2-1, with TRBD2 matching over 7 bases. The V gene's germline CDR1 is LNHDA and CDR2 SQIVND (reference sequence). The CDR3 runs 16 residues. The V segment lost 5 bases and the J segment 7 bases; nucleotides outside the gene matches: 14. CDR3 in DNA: TGTGCCAGTAGTCCCGGGGTCGCGGGAGTTTATAATGAGCAGTTCTTC. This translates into CASSPGVAGVYNEQFF.

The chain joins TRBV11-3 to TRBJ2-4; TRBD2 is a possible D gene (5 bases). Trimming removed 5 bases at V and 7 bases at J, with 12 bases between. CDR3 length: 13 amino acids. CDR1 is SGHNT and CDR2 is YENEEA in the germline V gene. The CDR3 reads CASSAGSGNIQYF. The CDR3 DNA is TGTGCCAGCAGCGCGGGTTCGGGGAACATTCAGTACTTC.

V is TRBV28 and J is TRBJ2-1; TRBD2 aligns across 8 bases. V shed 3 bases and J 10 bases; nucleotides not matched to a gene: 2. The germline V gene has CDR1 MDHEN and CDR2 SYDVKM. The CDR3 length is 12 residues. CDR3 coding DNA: TGTGCCAGCAGTTTGGTAGCGGGGGAGCAGTTCTTC. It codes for CASSLVAGEQFF.

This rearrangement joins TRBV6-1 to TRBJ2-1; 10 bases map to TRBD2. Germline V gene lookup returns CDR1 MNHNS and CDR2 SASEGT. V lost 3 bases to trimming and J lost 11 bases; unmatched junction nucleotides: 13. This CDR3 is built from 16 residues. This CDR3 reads CASSEATLAGAVKQFF. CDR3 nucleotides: TGTGCCAGCAGTGAGGCTACCCTAGCGGGAGCGGTGAAGCAGTTCTTC.

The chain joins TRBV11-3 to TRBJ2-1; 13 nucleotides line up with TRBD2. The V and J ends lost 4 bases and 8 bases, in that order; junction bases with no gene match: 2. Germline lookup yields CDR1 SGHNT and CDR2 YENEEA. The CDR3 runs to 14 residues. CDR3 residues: CASSWTSGSDEQFF. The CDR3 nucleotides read TGTGCCAGCAGCTGGACTAGCGGGAGCGATGAGCAGTTCTTC.

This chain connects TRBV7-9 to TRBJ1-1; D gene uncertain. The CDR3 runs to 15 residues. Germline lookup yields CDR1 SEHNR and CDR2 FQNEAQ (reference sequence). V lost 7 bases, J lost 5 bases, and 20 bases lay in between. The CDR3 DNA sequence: TGTGCCAGCACCTCCGTTGGTGGCGTTGGGACTGAAGCTTTCTTT. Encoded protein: CASTSVGGVGTEAFF.

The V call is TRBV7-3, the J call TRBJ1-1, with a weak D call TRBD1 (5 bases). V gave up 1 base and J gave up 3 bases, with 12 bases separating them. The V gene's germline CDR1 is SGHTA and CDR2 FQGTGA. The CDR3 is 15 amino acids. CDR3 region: CASSLSQGRDTEAFF. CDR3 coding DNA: TGTGCCAGCAGCTTAAGCCAGGGTCGGGACACTGAAGCTTTCTTT.

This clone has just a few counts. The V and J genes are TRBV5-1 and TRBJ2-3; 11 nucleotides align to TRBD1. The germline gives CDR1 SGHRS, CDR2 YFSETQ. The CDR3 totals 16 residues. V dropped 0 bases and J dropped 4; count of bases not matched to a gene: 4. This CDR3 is CASSLGTGGSPDTQYF. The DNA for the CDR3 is TGCGCCAGCAGCTTGGGGACAGGGGGCAGTCCAGATACGCAGTATTTT.

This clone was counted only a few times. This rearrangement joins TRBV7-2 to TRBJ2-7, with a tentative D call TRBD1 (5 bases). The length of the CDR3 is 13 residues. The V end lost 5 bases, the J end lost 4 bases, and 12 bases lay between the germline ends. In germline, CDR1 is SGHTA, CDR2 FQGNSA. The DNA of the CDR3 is TGTGCCAGCAGCACAGACAGTCGTTACGAGCAGTACTTC. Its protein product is CASSTDSRYEQYF.

The CDR3 DNA reads as TGTGCCAGCCGAGGGGACTTAAGCTCCTACGAGCAGTACTTC. It translates to CASRGDLSSYEQYF. The chain combines TRBV5-4 with TRBJ2-7, with D perhaps TRBD2 (6 bases). The CDR3 runs to 14 residues. V lost 7 bases and J lost 0, with 14 bases in between. From germline, CDR1 is SGHNT and CDR2 YYREEE (reference sequence).

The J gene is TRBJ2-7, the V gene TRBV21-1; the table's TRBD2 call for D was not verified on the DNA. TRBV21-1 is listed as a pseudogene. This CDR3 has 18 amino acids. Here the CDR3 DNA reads TGTGCCAGCAGCAAACCGAGTACTAGCGGGAGGGTCTTCTACGAGCAGTACTTC. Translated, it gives CASSKPSTSGRVFYEQYF.

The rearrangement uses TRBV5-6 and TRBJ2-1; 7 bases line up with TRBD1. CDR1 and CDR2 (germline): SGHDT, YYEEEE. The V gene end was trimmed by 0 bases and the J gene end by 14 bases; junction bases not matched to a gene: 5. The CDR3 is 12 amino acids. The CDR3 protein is CASSLGDSPEFF. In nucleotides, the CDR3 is TGTGCCAGCAGCTTGGGGGACAGTCCTGAGTTCTTC. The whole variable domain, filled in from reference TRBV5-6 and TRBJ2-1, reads DAGVTQSPTHLIKTRGQQVTLRCSPKSGHDTVSWYQQALGQGPQFIFQYYEEEERQRGNFPDRFSGHQFPNYSSELNVNALLLGDSALYLCASSLGDSPEFFGPGTRLTVL.

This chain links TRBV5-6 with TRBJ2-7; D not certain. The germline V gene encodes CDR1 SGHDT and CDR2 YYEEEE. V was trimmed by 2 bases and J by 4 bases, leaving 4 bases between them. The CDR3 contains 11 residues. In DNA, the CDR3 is TGTGCCAGCAGCTTTCGGTACGAGCAGTACTTC. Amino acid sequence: CASSFRYEQYF.

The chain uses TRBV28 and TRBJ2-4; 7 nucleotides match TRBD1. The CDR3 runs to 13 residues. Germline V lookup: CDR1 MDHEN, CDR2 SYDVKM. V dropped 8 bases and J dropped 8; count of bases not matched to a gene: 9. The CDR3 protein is CASRKQGIDIQYF. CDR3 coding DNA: TGTGCCAGCCGAAAACAGGGGATAGACATTCAGTACTTC.

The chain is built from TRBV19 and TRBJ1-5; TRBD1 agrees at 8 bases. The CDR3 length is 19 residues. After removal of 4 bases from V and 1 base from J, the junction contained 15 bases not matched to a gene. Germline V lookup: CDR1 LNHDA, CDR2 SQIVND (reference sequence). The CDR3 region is CASSKDPGGAGSSNQPQHF. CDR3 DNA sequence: TGTGCCAGTAGTAAGGACCCAGGGGGCGCTGGGAGCAGCAATCAGCCCCAGCATTTT.

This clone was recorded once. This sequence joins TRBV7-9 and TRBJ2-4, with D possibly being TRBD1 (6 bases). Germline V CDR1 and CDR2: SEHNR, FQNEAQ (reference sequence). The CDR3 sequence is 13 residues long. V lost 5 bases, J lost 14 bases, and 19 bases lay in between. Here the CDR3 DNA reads TGTGCCAGCAGCCTGGCAGGGGCATCTTTGGAGTACTTC. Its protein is CASSLAGASLEYF.

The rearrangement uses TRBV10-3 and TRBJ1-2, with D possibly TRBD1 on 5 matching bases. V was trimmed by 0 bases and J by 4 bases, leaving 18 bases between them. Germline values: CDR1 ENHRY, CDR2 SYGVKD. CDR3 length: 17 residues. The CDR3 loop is CAISESVDGAASYGYTF. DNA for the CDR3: TGTGCCATCAGTGAGTCCGTCGACGGGGCGGCTAGCTATGGCTACACCTTC.